A single sample gave rise to the 8 T cell receptor beta chains below, sequenced in a study of blood T cell repertoires in COVID-19 (dated by TCRdb to the early 2020s). Libraries were constructed by the immunoSEQ multiplex PCR assay. Held by TCRdb, this immuneACCESS table contains in-frame sequences only and omits some clones. Under half of the omission traces to an unresolved V gene where checked; the cause of the rest is unknown. In this sample the table shows 540,000 or so clones, approximately 88% of which occur a single time. The ten largest clones capture roughly 7.4% of the sample. Sequencing was performed on peripheral blood. The receptors here all came from a woman aged 45 to 65 with COVID-19, enrolled during active disease.

The chain uses TRBV5-8 and TRBJ2-3; 13 nucleotides match TRBD2. Trimming cost V 0 bases and J 1 base; bases outside gene matches: 2. The CDR3 runs to 17 residues. Germline V gene lookup returns CDR1 SGHTS and CDR2 YDEGEE. The CDR3 region is CASSLEGLAGGTDTQYF. CDR3 sequence (DNA): TGTGCCAGCAGCTTGGAAGGACTAGCGGGAGGCACAGATACGCAGTATTTT.

J is TRBJ2-7 and V is TRBV11-3, with 10 bases identical to TRBD1. Germline assignment: CDR1 SGHNT and CDR2 YENEEA. V lost 1 base to trimming and J lost 4 bases; unmatched junction nucleotides: 7. The CDR3 is 16 residues long. As DNA, the CDR3 is TGTGCCAGCAGCTTAGTCGTTAGGGACAGGGGTTACGAGCAGTACTTC. It specifies CASSLVVRDRGYEQYF.

This sequence joins TRBV10-2 and TRBJ1-4; a possible D gene is TRBD1 (6 bases). V dropped 6 bases and J dropped 7 bases, with 18 bases sitting between them. CDR1 WSHSY and CDR2 SAAADI come from the germline V gene. There are 15 residues in the CDR3. CDR3 DNA sequence: TGCGCCAGCAGCCGGACCACAGGGTTCGGTGAAAAACTGTTTTTT. Translating it yields CASSRTTGFGEKLFF.

V is TRBV19 and J is TRBJ2-5; TRBD1 matches at 9 bases. This CDR3 has 13 amino acids. Germline V lookup: CDR1 LNHDA, CDR2 SQIVND (reference sequence). Trimming at V came to 10 bases and at J to 5 bases, leaving 8 bases not matched to a gene. The DNA of the CDR3 is TGTGCCACCTCGGGACAGGGAGGGGAGACCCAGTACTTC. It specifies CATSGQGGETQYF.

The gene calls are TRBV5-1 and TRBJ1-2, with TRBD1 matching over 8 bases. The CDR3 length is 15 residues. V dropped 0 bases and J dropped 8; count of bases not matched to a gene: 9. Germline CDR1 SGHRS, CDR2 YFSETQ. This chain's CDR3 is CASSLGTGFYEGYTF. The CDR3 DNA follows: TGCGCCAGCAGCTTGGGGACAGGGTTCTATGAAGGCTACACCTTC. Filled out from reference TRBV5-1 and TRBJ1-2, the complete variable domain reads KAGVTQTPRYLIKTRGQQVTLSCSPISGHRSVSWYQQTPGQGLQFLFEYFSETQRNKGNFPGRFSGRQFSNSRSEMNVSTLELGDSALYLCASSLGTGFYEGYTFGSGTRLTVV.

J is TRBJ1-1 and V is TRBV30; TRBD1 matches at 7 bases. The V gene's germline CDR1 is GTSNPN and CDR2 SVGIG (reference sequence). After removal of 0 bases from V and 6 bases from J, the junction contained 7 bases not matched to a gene. The CDR3 loop spans 14 amino acids. The CDR3 DNA reads as TGTGCCTGGAGTGTAGCGGCAGGGGGGCCTGAAGCTTTCTTT. Translation gives CAWSVAAGGPEAFF.

The rearrangement uses TRBV19 and TRBJ1-2, with D uncertain. The V gene's germline CDR1 is LNHDA and CDR2 SQIVND (reference sequence). V lost 3 bases and J lost 4, with 9 bases in between. CDR3 size: 13 residues. The CDR3 protein is CASSIQATYGYTF. Here the CDR3 DNA reads TGTGCCAGTAGTATCCAGGCTACCTATGGCTACACCTTC.

As for this clone: A read error may explain this, as a much larger clone is one base away. The genes are TRBV25-1 and TRBJ2-7, with D possibly being TRBD1 (6 bases). Germline V gene sequence: CDR1 MGHDK, CDR2 SYGVNS. Trimming stripped 7 bases from V and 2 bases from J, with 9 bases between. This CDR3 has 12 residues. The CDR3 sequence: CASNTGPYEQYF. In DNA, the CDR3 is TGTGCCAGCAATACAGGGCCCTACGAGCAGTACTTC.